This is a list of T cell receptor beta chains from one sample in a study of T cell responses to AZD1222 COVID-19 vaccine. The table came from immunoSEQ multiplex PCR; TCRdb's copy has only in-frame clones and leaves some out. The data show 75,000 or so clones, with approximately 90% seen just once and less than 35% held by the top ten. Here the sequenced sample was peripheral blood, taken 28 days after the second AZD1222 dose. Receptors were obtained from an adult who received the AZD1222 COVID-19 vaccine. Both conserved end residues are part of each CDR3. The D gene is left open where the match is weak. Some rows have no size entry. The others give once, few or many, or a class for an expanded clone.

j_call,clone_size,v_call,d_call,cdr3_aa,cdr3_nt
TRBJ2-3,NA,TRBV14,TRBD1,CASRQTGTARDTQYF,TGTGCCAGCAGACAGACAGGGACCGCAAGAGATACGCAGTATTTT
TRBJ1-2,NA,TRBV2,TRBD1,CASSGRTGYYGYTF,TGTGCCAGCAGTGGCAGGACAGGGTACTATGGCTACACCTTC
TRBJ2-2,NA,TRBV24-1,NA,CATSGYPNTGELFF,TGTGCCACCAGTGGATACCCCAACACCGGGGAGCTGTTTTTT
TRBJ2-5,NA,TRBV15,TRBD2,CATSRGGTEETQYF,TGTGCCACCAGCAGGGGGGGGACGGAAGAGACCCAGTACTTC
TRBJ1-5,NA,TRBV5-6,TRBD1,CASSSWTGIAQPQHF,TGTGCCAGCAGCTCATGGACAGGGATTGCTCAGCCCCAGCATTTT
TRBJ2-1,NA,TRBV23-1,TRBD2,CASRGTKRQNSYNEQFF,TGCGCCAGCAGGGGGACTAAGCGGCAAAACTCCTACAATGAGCAGTTCTTC
TRBJ2-3,NA,TRBV7-2,TRBD2,CASSLAGGPSDTQYF,TGTGCCAGCAGCTTAGCGGGAGGGCCTTCAGATACGCAGTATTTT
TRBJ2-3,NA,TRBV11-3,NA,CASSPARASGGAQYF,TGTGCCAGCAGTCCGGCGAGGGCGAGTGGCGGTGCGCAGTATTTT
TRBJ2-1,NA,TRBV27,NA,CASSEALGEQFF,TGTGCCAGCAGTGAAGCCCTAGGTGAGCAGTTCTTC
TRBJ2-7,NA,TRBV7-8,NA,CASSLREYEQYF,TGTGCCAGCAGCTTAAGGGAGTACGAGCAGTACTTC
TRBJ1-5,NA,TRBV12-5,TRBD1,CASGLVIGGLVQPQHF,TGTGCTAGTGGTTTGGTAATAGGGGGCTTGGTTCAGCCCCAGCATTTT
TRBJ2-2,few,TRBV6-4,TRBD2,CASSEVAGAAGELFF,TGTGCCAGCAGTGAAGTAGCGGGAGCGGCCGGGGAGCTGTTTTTT
TRBJ2-3,NA,TRBV7-3,TRBD2,CASSFGTSGTDTQYF,TGTGCCAGCAGCTTCGGGACTAGCGGCACAGATACGCAGTATTTT
TRBJ1-4,NA,TRBV5-1,NA,CASSLQTSTNEKLFF,TGCGCCAGCAGCTTACAGACCTCAACTAATGAAAAACTGTTTTTT
TRBJ2-7,NA,TRBV7-8,NA,CASSLWGAFGQYF,TGTGCCAGCAGCTTATGGGGGGCCTTCGGGCAGTACTTC
TRBJ2-7,NA,TRBV5-6,TRBD1,CASSRGQGNGNF,TGTGCCAGCAGCCGGGGACAGGGGAATGGGAACTTC
TRBJ2-2,few,TRBV5-1,TRBD1,CASSLQGATGELFF,TGCGCCAGCAGCTTGCAGGGGGCAACCGGGGAGCTGTTTTTT
TRBJ1-6,NA,TRBV6-5,TRBD1,CASRPGQGRSPLHF,TGTGCCAGCAGGCCCGGACAGGGCCGGTCACCCCTCCACTTT
TRBJ1-4,NA,TRBV19,NA,CASSLSGTPTNEKLFF,TGTGCCAGTAGTTTGTCGGGGACCCCAACTAATGAAAAACTGTTTTTT
TRBJ2-3,once,TRBV20-1,NA,CSASGGRASEDTQYF,TGCAGTGCCAGTGGTGGTCGAGCGTCTGAAGATACGCAGTATTTT
TRBJ2-1,NA,TRBV27,TRBD2,CASSHKLARHSYNEQFF,TGTGCCAGCAGTCACAAACTAGCGCGCCACTCCTACAATGAGCAGTTCTTC
TRBJ1-5,few,TRBV3-1/TRBV3-2,NA,CASSTGGARMPQHF,TGTGCCAGCAGCACCGGTGGGGCGCGTATGCCCCAGCATTTT
TRBJ2-5,few,TRBV18,NA,CASFPQGGETQYF,TGTGCCAGCTTCCCACAGGGAGGAGAGACCCAGTACTTC
TRBJ2-1,few,TRBV5-1,NA,CASSLGQPLGEQFF,TGCGCCAGCAGCTTGGGGCAGCCCCTTGGTGAGCAGTTCTTC
TRBJ1-5,NA,TRBV19,TRBD1,CASSMDRERSNQPQHF,TGTGCCAGTAGTATGGACAGGGAGCGTAGCAATCAGCCCCAGCATTTT
TRBJ2-3,NA,TRBV6-4,TRBD2,CASSNGLATDTQYF,TGTGCCAGCAGTAATGGACTAGCAACAGATACGCAGTATTTT
TRBJ2-7,once,TRBV6-5,TRBD1,CASVGQIYEQYF,TGTGCCAGCGTGGGACAGATATACGAGCAGTACTTC
TRBJ1-2,NA,TRBV5-1,NA,CASSLGAGFEGYTF,TGCGCCAGCAGCTTGGGGGCCGGGTTCGAGGGCTACACCTTC
TRBJ1-4,NA,TRBV6-5,NA,CASSYGTNEKLFF,TGTGCCAGCAGTTACGGCACTAATGAAAAACTGTTTTTT
TRBJ2-1,NA,TRBV5-5,NA,CASSLEPRVWEQFF,TGTGCCAGCAGCTTGGAACCGCGTGTATGGGAGCAGTTCTTC
TRBJ2-1,NA,TRBV15,NA,CATSRAAGMAYNEQFF,TGTGCCACCAGCAGAGCGGCCGGGATGGCCTACAATGAGCAGTTCTTC
TRBJ2-2,NA,TRBV7-3,NA,CASSLSGMAGELFF,TGTGCCAGCAGCTTATCCGGGATGGCCGGGGAGCTGTTTTTT